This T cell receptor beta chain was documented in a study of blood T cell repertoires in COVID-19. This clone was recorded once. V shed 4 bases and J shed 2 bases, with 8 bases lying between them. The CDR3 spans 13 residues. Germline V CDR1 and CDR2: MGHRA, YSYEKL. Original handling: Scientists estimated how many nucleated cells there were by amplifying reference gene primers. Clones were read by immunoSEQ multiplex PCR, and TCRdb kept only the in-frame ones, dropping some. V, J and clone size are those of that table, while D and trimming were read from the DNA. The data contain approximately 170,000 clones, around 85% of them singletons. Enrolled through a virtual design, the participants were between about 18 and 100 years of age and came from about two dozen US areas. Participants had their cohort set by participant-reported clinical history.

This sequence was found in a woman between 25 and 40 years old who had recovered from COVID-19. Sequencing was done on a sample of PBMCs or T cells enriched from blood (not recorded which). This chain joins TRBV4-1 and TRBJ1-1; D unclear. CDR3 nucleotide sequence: TGCGCCAGCAGCCTTATAAAAAACACTGAAGCTTTCTTT. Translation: CASSLIKNTEAFF.